This TCR beta chain is drawn from a study of blood T cell repertoires in COVID-19. Trimming cost V 8 bases and J 5 bases; bases outside gene matches: 8. There are 13 residues in the CDR3. In germline, CDR1 is ENHRY, CDR2 SYGVKD. Here immunoSEQ multiplex PCR was the method, and the copy in TCRdb shows in-frame clones only, minus some. Of around 150,000 clones listed, about 90% are singletons. This clonotype was obtained from a man in his fifties or sixties with active or convalescent COVID-19. The source material was peripheral blood. The chain is built from TRBV10-3 and TRBJ1-1; 7 bases align to TRBD1. Here the CDR3 reads CAIATGAYTEAFF. The CDR3 DNA is TGTGCCATCGCTACAGGGGCGTATACTGAAGCTTTCTTT.